The 19 T cell receptor beta chains given below trace back to one sample, sequenced in a study of T cell responses to AZD1222 COVID-19 vaccine. The table came from immunoSEQ multiplex PCR; TCRdb's copy has only in-frame clones and leaves some out. The sample holds 85,000 to 130,000 clones, about 89% seen once. The sequencing used peripheral blood, collected on day 0 of AZD1222 vaccination. The receptor source for this set is an adult in good health.

The chain combines TRBV12-3 or TRBV12-4 with TRBJ2-7, with D perhaps assigned TRBD1 or TRBD2 (5 bases each). The V end lost 5 bases, the J end lost 6 bases, and 14 bases lay between the germline ends. The CDR3 covers 13 residues. This chain's CDR3 is CASSPGTPGEQYF. The CDR3 coding sequence is TGTGCCAGCAGTCCCGGGACGCCCGGCGAGCAGTACTTC.

This chain joins TRBV5-6 and TRBJ2-3; D tentatively fits TRBD1 or TRBD2 (6 bases each). CDR3 length: 17 residues. The germline gives CDR1 SGHDT, CDR2 YYEEEE. Between the trimmed V and J ends, which lost 0 bases and 1 base, there was a span of 15 bases. The CDR3 reads CASSLGPTGAGTDTQYF. The CDR3 DNA reads TGTGCCAGCAGCTTGGGGCCCACGGGGGCGGGCACAGATACGCAGTATTTT. Drawing the rest from reference TRBV5-6 and TRBJ2-3, the complete variable domain is DAGVTQSPTHLIKTRGQQVTLRCSPKSGHDTVSWYQQALGQGPQFIFQYYEEEERQRGNFPDRFSGHQFPNYSSELNVNALLLGDSALYLCASSLGPTGAGTDTQYFGPGTRLTVL.

V gene TRBV5-5 combines with J gene TRBJ1-1; unclear D gene. The CDR3 contains 13 residues. The germline V gene has CDR1 SGHKS and CDR2 YYEKEE (reference sequence). The V end lost 3 bases, the J end lost 1 base, and 7 bases lay between the germline ends. CDR3 in DNA: TGTGCCAGCAGCTATTTCCCGAACACTGAAGCTTTCTTT. This sequence encodes CASSYFPNTEAFF.

The genes are TRBV10-3 and TRBJ1-1; no clear D gene. Trimming stripped 10 bases from V and 1 base from J, with 13 bases between. Germline V gene sequence: CDR1 ENHRY, CDR2 SYGVKD. CDR3 length: 13 amino acids. The CDR3 reads CATSNRPNTEAFF. Here the CDR3 DNA reads TGTGCCACCTCGAACCGACCGAACACTGAAGCTTTCTTT.

The rearrangement links TRBV7-2 to TRBJ2-3; 11 bases map to TRBD2. This CDR3 is built from 17 residues. Per germline, CDR1 SGHTA and CDR2 FQGNSA. V shed 2 bases, J shed 1 base, and the junction held 5 bases outside the gene matches. CDR3 amino acids: CASSLSGTSGRTDTQYF. CDR3 DNA: TGTGCCAGCAGCTTATCCGGGACTAGCGGCCGCACAGATACGCAGTATTTT.

The chain couples TRBV5-4 to TRBJ1-2, with D possibly TRBD1 on 6 matching bases. Per the germline V gene, CDR1 is SGHNT and CDR2 is YYREEE (reference sequence). V dropped 2 bases and J dropped 3 bases, with 8 bases sitting between them. CDR3 length: 13 amino acids. The DNA of the CDR3 is TGTGCCAGCAGCTTCGAGGGGGACTATGGCTACACCTTC. Amino acid sequence: CASSFEGDYGYTF.

The chain links TRBV7-9 to TRBJ1-1; tentatively, D is TRBD1 (5 bases). The CDR3 loop spans 14 amino acids. Trimming left V 5 bases short and J 0 bases short, with 10 bases between. CDR1 and CDR2 (germline): SEHNR, FQNEAQ (reference sequence). The CDR3 DNA follows: TGTGCCAGCAGCCCCCCGACAGTGAACACTGAAGCTTTCTTT. Its translation is CASSPPTVNTEAFF.

This chain uses TRBV9 with TRBJ1-1; D unresolved. The CDR3 is 14 amino acids. V was trimmed by 0 bases and J by 4 bases, leaving 10 bases between them. CDR1 and CDR2 from the germline V gene are SGDLS and YYNGEE. The CDR3 nucleotides are TGTGCCAGCAGCGTAGAAGATCTGTTCACTGAAGCTTTCTTT. Its protein product is CASSVEDLFTEAFF.

The genes are TRBV5-5 and TRBJ2-7, with TRBD1 identical over 9 bases. The CDR3 loop spans 14 amino acids. Germline assignment: CDR1 SGHKS and CDR2 YYEKEE (reference sequence). Trimming took 3 bases from V and 4 from J; bases not matched to a gene: 5. Written as DNA, the CDR3 is TGTGCCAGCAGCTGGACAGGGGTCGGTTACGAGCAGTACTTC. It encodes CASSWTGVGYEQYF.

CDR3 protein: CASSPRSQGPTKAFF. The DNA for the CDR3 is TGTGCCAGCAGCCCACGCTCACAGGGCCCTACTAAAGCTTTCTTT. This rearrangement joins TRBV11-1 to TRBJ1-1, with a possible D match to TRBD1 (6 bases). This CDR3 spans 15 amino acids. Germline V gene data show CDR1 as SGHAT and CDR2 as FQDESV (reference sequence). The V end lost 5 bases, the J end lost 9 bases, and 22 bases lay between the germline ends.

There are a few counts of this clone. The chain couples TRBV5-4 to TRBJ2-7, with D possibly matching TRBD2 (6 bases). V was pared by 4 bases and J by 6 bases, with 14 bases between. From germline, CDR1 is SGHNT and CDR2 YYREEE (reference sequence). This CDR3 contains 13 residues. The CDR3 DNA is TGTGCCAGCAGCCCCTGGAGGGGCCCCGAGCAGTACTTC. Its translation is CASSPWRGPEQYF.

In DNA, the CDR3 is TGTGCCAGCAGCCAGAACAGGGGTGGTTACAATGAGCAGTTCTTC. This codes for CASSQNRGGYNEQFF. This chain joins TRBV11-2 and TRBJ2-1; 7 nucleotides agree with TRBD1. Germline values: CDR1 SGHAT, CDR2 FQNNGV. The trim removed 5 bases at V and 4 bases at J, leaving 8 bases unmatched. This CDR3 has 15 residues.

The gene calls are TRBV3-1 (or the pseudogene TRBV3-2) and TRBJ1-5; 10 bases map to TRBD1. CDR1 is LGHDT and CDR2 is YNNKEL in the germline V gene (reference sequence). The CDR3 has 17 residues. V lost 4 bases and J lost 0; bases outside the gene matches: 6. In DNA form, the CDR3 reads TGTGCCAGCAGCCCGGGACAGGGGCCGCATAGCAATCAGCCCCAGCATTTT. Encoded protein: CASSPGQGPHSNQPQHF.

The V gene is TRBV28, the J gene TRBJ1-2; TRBD1 matches at 7 bases. The CDR3 runs to 17 residues. Germline CDR1 is MDHEN and CDR2 is SYDVKM. The J segment lost 2 bases and the V segment lost 2 bases, leaving 11 bases of the junction unmatched. The chain's CDR3 is CASSLPTRTGENYGYTF. The DNA for the CDR3 is TGTGCCAGCAGTTTACCCACTCGGACAGGCGAGAACTATGGCTACACCTTC.

V usage is TRBV7-9 and J usage is TRBJ1-4, with a weak D call TRBD1 (5 bases). In germline, CDR1 is SEHNR, CDR2 FQNEAQ (reference sequence). This CDR3 comprises 15 residues. Trimming took 1 base from V and 2 from J, leaving 8 bases between them. DNA for the CDR3: TGTGCCAGCAGCTTAGTATCAGGGACTAATGAAAAACTGTTTTTT. Its protein is CASSLVSGTNEKLFF.

The gene calls are TRBV3-1 (or the pseudogene TRBV3-2) and TRBJ2-5; 7 bases agree with TRBD1. Germline V gives CDR1 LGHDT, CDR2 YNNKEL (reference sequence). This CDR3 is built from 18 residues. V lost 3 bases and J lost 1; bases outside the gene matches: 14. The CDR3 DNA is TGTGCCAGCAGCCAGGCCTTAGGGGGCAACACATTCCAAGAGACCCAGTACTTC. It encodes CASSQALGGNTFQETQYF.

The chain has TRBV2 and TRBJ1-5; a weak D match, TRBD1 (6 bases). With 6 bases removed from V and 0 bases from J, the gap between germline ends came to 15 bases. CDR3 length: 16 amino acids. Looked up from germline, CDR1 is SNHLY and CDR2 is FYNNEI. The CDR3 loop reads CASRFDRTFSNQPQHF. For the CDR3, the DNA is TGTGCCAGCAGATTCGACAGGACTTTTAGCAATCAGCCCCAGCATTTT.

The CDR3 region is CASSPAGAETQYF. Written as DNA, the CDR3 is TGTGCCAGCAGCCCCGCGGGAGCAGAGACCCAGTACTTC. This chain joins TRBV6-5 and TRBJ2-5, with 7 bases aligning to TRBD2. Trimming removed 6 bases from V and 4 bases from J; junction bases left unmatched: 5. This CDR3 spans 13 amino acids. The germline V gene has CDR1 MNHEY and CDR2 SVGAGI.

The genes are TRBV5-1 and TRBJ2-7, with TRBD1 identical over 7 bases. This CDR3 spans 14 amino acids. CDR1 is SGHRS, CDR2 YFSETQ, per germline. V trimming: 4 bases; J trimming: 7 bases; junction bases outside the gene matches: 11. CDR3 protein: CASSQMTGNVEQYF. The CDR3 nucleotides are TGCGCCAGCAGCCAAATGACAGGGAATGTGGAGCAGTACTTC.